This entry describes one T cell receptor (beta chain). Its matching antigen is unknown. This specimen comes from a study of cytomegalovirus exposure and HLA in healthy donors. Overall study results and limits: A later analysis reportedly found fewer N-insertions in an Asian-associated ancestry cluster than the approximately 730-donor mean. Cytomegalovirus association was assigned to 150 to 200 TCR beta chains.

Use of 60 Vbeta and 13 Jbeta primers characterized the PCR. The data were produced by immunoSEQ multiplex PCR, yet TCRdb's version contains in-frame clones alone and is incomplete. The repertoire has around 99,000 clones, 82% of them found once; the top ten carry approximately 2.4%. At the time of sampling, donors were nominally healthy, though unrecorded immune exposures were likely. This CDR3 is built from 12 residues. Deletions cut 4 bases from V and 0 bases from J, with 3 bases between. Germline CDR1 reads SGDLS; CDR2 reads YYNGEE. Sample: PBMCs. The chain joins TRBV9 to TRBJ2-3, with D unclear. This clonotype originated in a man aged 25-40 years in good health and CMV-seropositive. CDR3: CASSLSTDTQYF. The CDR3 DNA follows: TGTGCCAGCAGCCTTAGCACAGATACGCAGTATTTT.